One sample yielded the 2 T cell receptor beta chains listed below, sequenced in a study of control samples from healthy donors and cancer patients. Only in-frame clones appear in the TCRdb table, and some are missing; sequencing was by immunoSEQ multiplex PCR. The table lists some 150,000 clones, 91% of them singletons, with about 1.6% in the top ten. Sequencing input: blood. Receptor source: a woman aged 25 to 45 in good health.

V usage is TRBV4-2 and J usage is TRBJ2-2, with D hard to call. The length of the CDR3 is 14 residues. Looked up from germline, CDR1 is LGHNA and CDR2 is YNFKEQ. Deletions cut 1 base from V and 0 bases from J, with 3 bases between. The CDR3 region is CASSQGSNTGELFF. In DNA form, the CDR3 reads TGTGCCAGCAGCCAAGGCTCGAACACCGGGGAGCTGTTTTTT.

The gene calls are TRBV23-1 and TRBJ2-5, with 11 nucleotides matching TRBD2. TRBV23-1 falls under the ORF class, with uncertain function. The CDR3 has 17 residues. The V segment lost 2 bases and the J segment 2 bases; nucleotides outside the gene matches: 7. This CDR3 is CASSQTELAGVQETQYF. Written as DNA, the CDR3 is TGCGCCAGCAGTCAAACGGAACTAGCGGGGGTACAAGAGACCCAGTACTTC.